A single sample is the source of the 32 T cell receptor beta chains below, sequenced in a study of T-cell reconstitution after alpha-beta-depleted transplantation in children. Construction of the TCRbeta library involved unique molecular identifiers. MiXCR, run by TCRdb on the PCR reads, gives a single entry per CDR3 protein. The sample consists of approximately 97,000 distinct CDR3 sequences, 4.5% to 7.5% of them appearing once. The sequencing used PBMCs, mostly from graft donor cells, collected 60 days after TCRalphabeta/CD19-depleted stem cell transplant. The source of these receptors is a female patient between 2 and 15 years old who had a stem cell transplant for Fanconi anemia, so the T cells may come from the graft donor.

This clonotype was seen many times. This chain links TRBV27 with TRBJ2-5, with D possibly matching TRBD2 (5 bases). CDR3 length: 15 amino acids. With 6 bases removed from V and 0 bases from J, the gap between germline ends came to 14 bases. Germline CDR1 reads MNHEY; CDR2 reads SMNVEV (reference sequence). As DNA, the CDR3 is TGTGCCAGCAGCCGTTATCGAGGGTACCAAGAGACCCAGTACTTC. Residues: CASSRYRGYQETQYF.

In this sample, this clonotype turned up a few times. This rearrangement joins TRBV2 to TRBJ1-2; tentative D call: TRBD1 (5 bases). This CDR3 has 14 residues. Germline V gene data show CDR1 as SNHLY and CDR2 as FYNNEI. V was trimmed by 3 bases and J by 6 bases, leaving 14 bases between them. CDR3 sequence (DNA): TGTGCCAGCAGTGACATTGGGGACGGGGATGGCTACACCTTC. This translates into CASSDIGDGDGYTF.

The chain combines TRBV20-1 with TRBJ2-1; D is perhaps TRBD2 (6 bases). Trimming left V 5 bases short and J 4 bases short, with 18 bases between. The V gene's germline CDR1 is DFQATT and CDR2 SNEGSKA (reference sequence). The CDR3 is 15 amino acids. The CDR3 protein is CSAPAGRDLYNEQFF. CDR3 nucleotides: TGCAGTGCTCCCGCCGGGCGGGACCTTTACAATGAGCAGTTCTTC.

The rearrangement joins TRBV25-1 to TRBJ2-7, with unresolved D. The CDR3 is 15 amino acids. Germline values: CDR1 MGHDK, CDR2 SYGVNS. V lost 1 base to trimming and J lost 2 bases, with 12 bases between them. The CDR3 here is CASSEFFATTYEQYF. The DNA of the CDR3 is TGTGCCAGCAGTGAATTTTTCGCCACGACCTACGAGCAGTACTTC.

This clonotype was detected many times. The genes are TRBV30 and TRBJ2-1; no definite D call. Deletions cut 2 bases from V and 1 base from J, with 9 bases between. The CDR3 has 14 residues. Per the germline V gene, CDR1 is GTSNPN and CDR2 is SVGIG (reference sequence). DNA of the CDR3: TGTGCCTGGAGTAGGTCCCCATCCTACAATGAGCAGTTCTTC. Protein: CAWSRSPSYNEQFF.

V usage is TRBV14 and J usage is TRBJ1-2; D remains ambiguous. The CDR3 is 14 residues long. Germline V gene lookup returns CDR1 SGHDN and CDR2 FVKESK. The V gene lost 4 bases and the J gene lost 5 bases, with 14 bases spanning the gap. The CDR3 bases are TGTGCCAGCAGCCCCCCGGGAGAGAAATATGGCTACACCTTC. Protein product: CASSPPGEKYGYTF. The complete variable domain, with remaining parts taken from reference TRBV14 and TRBJ1-2, reads EAGVTQFPSHSVIEKGQTVTLRCDPISGHDNLYWYRRVMGKEIKFLLHFVKESKQDESGMPNNRFLAERTGGTYSTLKVQPAELEDSGVYFCASSPPGEKYGYTFGSGTRLTVV.

In its sample, this clonotype was seen many times. The V call is TRBV29-1, the J call TRBJ2-1; D call uncertain. The CDR3 extends over 10 amino acids. V was cut by 6 bases and J by 5 bases, with 5 bases left in between. Germline V lookup: CDR1 SQVTM, CDR2 ANQGSEA. The CDR3, as DNA: TGCAGCGTAACAGACAATGAGCAGTTCTTC. Translating gives CSVTDNEQFF.

Note on this clonotype: It is unclear where the CDR3 begins or ends on the DNA, so no DNA is shown, and the CDR3 is as TCRdb lists it. The chain uses TRBV21-1 and TRBJ1-5; the table's D call of TRBD1 was not tested on the DNA. TRBV21-1 is labeled a pseudogene. The CDR3 totals 16 residues, both ends included. The CDR3 is CASSHTWGQGNQPQHF.

This clonotype has more than one count but fewer than ten. The chain carries TRBV12-3 or TRBV12-4 and TRBJ1-2; 9 bases fit TRBD1. This CDR3 spans 14 amino acids. Trimming at V came to 6 bases and at J to 4 bases, leaving 6 bases not matched to a gene. CDR3 nucleotides: TGTGCCAGCAGCCTACAGGGGGCGGCCTATGGCTACACCTTC. Its translation is CASSLQGAAYGYTF.

In its sample, this clonotype was seen a few times. The chain couples TRBV5-1 to TRBJ2-7, with D perhaps assigned TRBD1 or TRBD2 (5 bases each). Trimming removed 0 bases at V and 0 bases at J, with 7 bases between. There are 14 residues in the CDR3. Looked up from germline, CDR1 is SGHRS and CDR2 is YFSETQ. DNA for the CDR3: TGCGCCAGCAGCTTGGCCGGGACCTCCTACGAGCAGTACTTC. Its protein product is CASSLAGTSYEQYF.

This clonotype was observed many times. V usage is TRBV20-1 and J usage is TRBJ2-1, with no clear D. V lost 8 bases to trimming and J lost 3 bases, with 17 bases between them. There are 14 residues in the CDR3. Germline loops: CDR1 DFQATT, CDR2 SNEGSKA (reference sequence). In DNA form, the CDR3 reads TGCAGTTACCCCGCGGCGCGGCACTACAATGAGCAGTTCTTC. Translation gives CSYPAARHYNEQFF.

V and J are TRBV25-1 and TRBJ2-5; a weak D match, TRBD2 (6 bases). Germline assignment: CDR1 MGHDK and CDR2 SYGVNS. V was trimmed by 8 bases and J by 4 bases, leaving 14 bases between them. The CDR3 spans 13 residues. In DNA, the CDR3 is TGTGCCAGCGGTGGTGGAGCGGGAGAGACCCAGTACTTC. It specifies CASGGGAGETQYF.

This clonotype was counted a few times. This chain joins TRBV7-6 and TRBJ2-3; D gene ambiguous. Germline values: CDR1 SGHVS, CDR2 FNYEAQ. The CDR3 runs 14 residues. V was clipped by 2 bases and J by 0 bases, with 6 bases between them. CDR3 coding DNA: TGTGCCAGCAGCTTACACACTAGCACAGATACGCAGTATTTT. Amino acid sequence: CASSLHTSTDTQYF.

The sample holds many counts of this clonotype. The J gene is TRBJ1-3, the V gene TRBV7-9, with D maybe TRBD1 (5 bases). The V end lost 4 bases, the J end lost 6 bases, and 31 bases lay between the germline ends. The CDR3 has 20 residues. Germline V gene sequence: CDR1 SEHNR, CDR2 FQNEAQ (reference sequence). CDR3 coding DNA: TGTGCCAGCAGCTCCGAGGTTCCGGGACGGGTTGCCCACCGGGCAAACACCATATATTTT. Amino acids: CASSSEVPGRVAHRANTIYF.

This clonotype was detected a few times. V usage is TRBV18 and J usage is TRBJ1-3, with D perhaps matching TRBD1 (5 bases). V was cut by 0 bases and J by 0 bases, with 9 bases left in between. CDR3 length equals 16 residues. Germline-derived CDR1 and CDR2 are KGHSH and LQKENI. CDR3 region: CASSPPDTPSGNTIYF. CDR3 DNA sequence: TGTGCCAGCTCACCACCGGACACACCCTCTGGAAACACCATATATTTT.

The sample holds many counts of this clonotype. This CDR3 reads CASSKGLAVYNEQFF. In nucleotides, the CDR3 is TGTGCCAGCAGTAAGGGACTAGCGGTCTACAATGAGCAGTTCTTC. The gene calls are TRBV28 and TRBJ2-1, with 11 bases matching TRBD2. The trim removed 5 bases at V and 3 bases at J, leaving 3 bases unmatched. The germline V gene has CDR1 MDHEN and CDR2 SYDVKM. The CDR3 is 15 residues long.

This clonotype was observed many times. CDR3 amino acids: CASSLTGYPYEQYF. The CDR3 DNA reads as TGTGCCAGCAGCTTGACAGGTTACCCCTACGAGCAGTACTTC. This chain connects TRBV7-9 to TRBJ2-7, with D possibly being TRBD1 (6 bases). This CDR3 has 14 residues. The V end was cut by 3 bases, the J end by 2 bases, with 11 bases between. The germline CDR1 and CDR2 sequences are SEHNR and FQNEAQ (reference sequence).

This clonotype was counted many times. The chain employs TRBV11-2 and TRBJ2-2; possible D gene TRBD2, 5 bases. CDR1 SGHAT and CDR2 FQNNGV come from the germline V gene. The CDR3 is 15 amino acids. V lost 3 bases and J 1 base, leaving 9 bases between the germline ends. The CDR3 sequence is CASSLKSGNTGELFF. CDR3 in DNA: TGTGCCAGCAGCTTGAAAAGCGGGAACACCGGGGAGCTGTTTTTT.

V gene TRBV20-1 combines with J gene TRBJ2-7; 10 bases fit TRBD1. V shed 5 bases and J 5 bases; nucleotides not matched to a gene: 6. This CDR3 has 13 residues. Germline CDR1 is DFQATT and CDR2 is SNEGSKA (reference sequence). The CDR3 sequence is CSAPGTGDHEQYF. CDR3 DNA: TGCAGTGCTCCCGGGACAGGGGACCACGAGCAGTACTTC.

J is TRBJ2-1 and V is TRBV6-5, with a weak D call TRBD2 (7 bases). Germline V gives CDR1 MNHEY, CDR2 SVGAGI. The CDR3 loop spans 15 amino acids. V shed 2 bases and J shed 3 bases, with 11 bases lying between them. The chain's CDR3 is CASSYEGGVYNEQFF. In DNA, the CDR3 is TGTGCCAGCAGTTACGAGGGGGGGGTCTACAATGAGCAGTTCTTC.

As for this clonotype: No DNA is shown, since the ends of the CDR3 on it are uncertain; the CDR3 is the one TCRdb lists. This chain uses TRBV9 with TRBJ2-3; whether TRBD1, the table's D call, matches the DNA was not checked. Germline V gene lookup returns CDR1 SGDLS and CDR2 YYNGEE. The CDR3 contains 14 residues when both ends are counted. CDR3 loop: CASSVGRGSDTEYF.

This clonotype occurred many times. The chain carries TRBV25-1 and TRBJ1-1, with 7 bases identical to TRBD1. The CDR3 consists of 15 residues. V was pared by 2 bases and J by 10 bases, with 13 bases of the junction left unmatched. CDR1 and CDR2 (germline): MGHDK, SYGVNS. The DNA of the CDR3 is TGTGCCAGCAGTGAAAGCGACAGGGACTCTTTTTCAGCTTTCTTT. Translating gives CASSESDRDSFSAFF.

The chain joins TRBV6-5 to TRBJ2-6; perhaps TRBD2 as D (6 bases). Trimming took 7 bases from V and 0 from J, leaving 13 bases between them. The CDR3 is 16 amino acids. Germline CDR1 MNHEY, CDR2 SVGAGI. CDR3 DNA sequence: TGTGCCAGCAATTCAGGGAGGAACTCTGGGGCCAACGTCCTGACTTTC. Protein sequence: CASNSGRNSGANVLTF.

This clonotype was counted ten times or more. V gene TRBV6-5 combines with J gene TRBJ2-7; D possibly corresponds to TRBD1 (6 bases). The CDR3 is made up of 14 amino acids. Germline-derived CDR1 and CDR2 are MNHEY and SVGAGI. Trimming took off 2 bases at V and 3 bases at J, with 11 bases between the two ends. CDR3 amino acids: CASSYAGVVYEQYF. DNA for the CDR3: TGTGCCAGCAGTTACGCAGGGGTGGTCTACGAGCAGTACTTC.

This clonotype was observed many times. The chain uses TRBV10-3 and TRBJ2-1, with TRBD1 matching 7 bases. Per germline, CDR1 ENHRY and CDR2 SYGVKD. V was clipped by 6 bases and J by 6 bases; unmatched bases: 11. The CDR3 loop spans 15 amino acids. The CDR3 sequence: CAIRVAGTDGNEQFF. The CDR3 nucleotides are TGTGCCATCAGGGTAGCCGGGACAGATGGCAATGAGCAGTTCTTC.

This clonotype has a count of ten or more. The rearrangement joins TRBV28 to TRBJ2-2; D unclear. This CDR3 is built from 15 residues. V was shortened by 6 bases and J by 3 bases, with 14 bases between the two germline ends. Germline CDR1 is MDHEN and CDR2 is SYDVKM. CDR3 region: CASRYGPGDTGELFF. The CDR3, as DNA: TGTGCCAGCAGATATGGCCCTGGGGACACCGGGGAGCTGTTTTTT.

This clonotype occurred many times. The junction does not match germline at one end; this may be a read error. The V and J genes are TRBV9 and TRBJ2-2, with 7 bases matching TRBD2. CDR1 is SGDLS, CDR2 YYNGEE, per germline. The CDR3 is 13 residues long. The CDR3 protein is CASSVTGRGGLFF. Written as DNA, the CDR3 is TGTGCCAGCAGCGTAACGGGACGCGGGGGGCTGTTTTTT.

The table lists this clonotype with many counts. V and J are TRBV27 and TRBJ2-3; D perhaps matches TRBD2 (5 bases). The ends were cut back, 6 bases at V and 6 bases at J, with 16 bases in the middle. Germline V gene lookup returns CDR1 MNHEY and CDR2 SMNVEV (reference sequence). The CDR3 runs to 14 residues. The CDR3 bases are TGTGCCAGCAGCCTCGGGATGGTTACTGATACGCAGTATTTT. Protein product: CASSLGMVTDTQYF.

Ten or more counts support this clonotype. This rearrangement joins TRBV10-3 to TRBJ2-2; D call uncertain. CDR1 is ENHRY, CDR2 SYGVKD, per germline. The CDR3 is 11 amino acids. V lost 4 bases, J lost 4 bases, and 1 base lay in between. DNA of the CDR3: TGTGCCATCAGTGGCACCGGGGAGCTGTTTTTT. Translation: CAISGTGELFF.

This clonotype was seen many times. The DNA of the CDR3 is TGCAGCGTTGTTTCCGGGGGCGGCTATGGCTACACCTTC. It encodes CSVVSGGGYGYTF. V gene TRBV29-1 combines with J gene TRBJ1-2, with D tentatively TRBD1 (6 bases). Germline-derived CDR1 and CDR2 are SQVTM and ANQGSEA. V was clipped by 4 bases and J by 4 bases, with 13 bases between them. This CDR3 contains 13 residues. The variable domain in full, with the rest retrieved from reference TRBV29-1 and TRBJ1-2, is SAVISQKPSRDICQRGTSLTIQCQVDSQVTMMFWYRQQPGQSLTLIATANQGSEATYESGFVIDKFPISRPNLTFSTLTVSNMSPEDSSIYLCSVVSGGGYGYTFGSGTRLTVV.

This clonotype was seen many times. V is TRBV6-1 and J is TRBJ2-1; perhaps D is TRBD1 or TRBD2 (5 bases each). The CDR3 is made up of 15 amino acids. Trimming cost V 10 bases and J 4 bases, with 20 bases left between them. Germline assignment: CDR1 MNHNS and CDR2 SASEGT. The CDR3 bases are TGTGCCATCAGCCCGGGACGGAGACAATACAATGAGCAGTTCTTC. This gives the protein CAISPGRRQYNEQFF.

This clonotype was observed a few times. The chain carries TRBV20-1 and TRBJ2-1; a possible D gene is TRBD2 (7 bases). The CDR3 sequence is 12 residues long. V lost 2 bases and J 9 bases, leaving 11 bases between the germline ends. Germline CDR1 DFQATT, CDR2 SNEGSKA (reference sequence). CDR3 DNA sequence: TGCAGTGCTAGACGGGGGGCGGGTGAGCAGTTCTTC. This translates into CSARRGAGEQFF.